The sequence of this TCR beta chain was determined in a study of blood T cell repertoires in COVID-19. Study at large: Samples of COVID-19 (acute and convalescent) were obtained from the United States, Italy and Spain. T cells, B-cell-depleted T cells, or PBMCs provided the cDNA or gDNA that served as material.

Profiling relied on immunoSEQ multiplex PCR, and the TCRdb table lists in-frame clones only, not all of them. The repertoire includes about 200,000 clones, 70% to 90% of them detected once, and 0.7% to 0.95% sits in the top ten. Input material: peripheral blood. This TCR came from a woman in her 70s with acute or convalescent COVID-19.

The CDR3 loop is CATHSSTGGRTGELFF. The CDR3 bases are TGTGCCACCCACTCCTCCACAGGGGGGAGGACCGGGGAGCTGTTTTTT. This sequence joins TRBV24-1 and TRBJ2-2; 8 bases line up with TRBD1. The trim removed 9 bases at V and 5 bases at J, leaving 13 bases unmatched. In germline, CDR1 is KGHDR, CDR2 SFDVKD. The CDR3 runs to 16 residues.